This record covers a single TCR beta chain. Its antigen remains unknown. The germline V gene has CDR1 SGHDN and CDR2 FVKESK. CDR3 length: 17 amino acids. Each sample's input was 250 ng genomic DNA, 35,000 to 40,000 genome equivalents. Multiplex touch-down PCR amplified TRB using TRB-A and TRB-B pools in one tube. For each CDR3 protein, TCRdb gives one entry from its re-call of the multiplex PCR reads, without DNA. Its table lists about 5,900 distinct CDR3 sequences. This entry belongs to a study of T cell clusters in autoimmune cytopenias. Findings of the study overall: Primary autoimmune cytopenia patients seemingly lacked the physiological T cell clusters found in healthy donors. TRB repertoire shifts in secondary cytopenia and chronic lymphocytic leukemia mostly reflected lymphoma, not autoimmunity. The T cell clusters were defined only in silico, without experimental functional validation.

The sequenced sample was peripheral blood. The clonotype originates from a human donor with an autoimmune cytopenia or autoimmune hepatitis (not recorded which). The chain combines TRBV14 with TRBJ2-1; the TCRdb call, TRBD2, lacks DNA for checking. The CDR3 is CASSQDQWTSGGDEQFF.